This note documents a single T cell receptor beta chain sequence. The antigen is unknown. Second doses were pooled across both intervals (about 4 or about 12 weeks). Clones were read by immunoSEQ multiplex PCR, and TCRdb kept only the in-frame ones, dropping some. The sample consists of fewer than 140,000 clones, less than 95% of them appearing once. The source of the sample is a study of T cell responses to AZD1222 COVID-19 vaccine. Whole-study results and caveats: Possibly, clonal diversity was underestimated; donors were largely white British and included more females. Researchers report vaccine-associated CD4 TCRs spanning spike, with dominance at 160-218 and 743-854.

The CDR3 loop spans 14 amino acids. V was clipped by 5 bases and J by 12 bases, with 20 bases between them. The germline V gene encodes CDR1 MNHEY and CDR2 SVGEGT. This specimen consisted of peripheral blood, obtained 28 days after the second AZD1222 dose. This receptor was taken from an adult who received the AZD1222 COVID-19 vaccine. The chain combines TRBV6-2 or TRBV6-3 with TRBJ2-1, with D possibly matching TRBD1 (6 bases). CDR3 sequence (DNA): TGTGCCAGCAGTGGAGGAGGTGGGGGCCTATGGCAGTTCTTC. It is translated as CASSGGGGGLWQFF.